One sample yielded the 28 T cell receptor beta chains listed below, sequenced in a study of blood T cells in healthy people across ages (dated by TCRdb to between 2015 and 2017). To prepare the library, 5' RACE was applied. TCRdb records Illumina HiSeq 2500 as the sequencer. A second PCR of about 6 to 11 cycles was run with a J-beta primer mix and a sample-barcoded 5' primer. TCRdb took the public reads, trimmed them with fastp at Q25, ran MiXCR for clone calling and kept in-frame beta chains. Each entry merges the rows of one CDR3 protein and shows their most common DNA and genes. This sample has about 1.6 million distinct CDR3 sequences in its table, and roughly 32% of those were observed once. The leading ten clones occupy around 10% of the sample. The sample comprised blood. These receptor sequences come from a woman in her 30s in good health.

The J gene is TRBJ2-7, the V gene TRBV27; possibly TRBD1 for D (6 bases). Germline V lookup: CDR1 MNHEY, CDR2 SMNVEV (reference sequence). The CDR3 spans 13 residues. Trimming removed 3 bases from V and 6 bases from J, with 12 bases in between. The CDR3 bases are TGTGCCAGCAGTTTTTCGACAGGATCCGAGCAGTACTTC. Translation gives CASSFSTGSEQYF.

With regard to this clonotype: One base away lies a much larger clone, so this may be a sequencing read error. The genes are TRBV5-1 and TRBJ2-3; maybe TRBD2 (6 bases). The CDR3 contains 14 residues. Germline CDR1 and CDR2: SGHRS and YFSETQ. The CDR3 DNA reads as TGCGCCGGCAGCCGAGACGGGGGTAGGGATACGCAGTATTTT. It translates to CAGSRDGGRDTQYF.

This clonotype was picked up a small number of times. The J gene is TRBJ1-2, the V gene TRBV10-3, with 7 bases aligning to TRBD1. Germline CDR1 reads ENHRY; CDR2 reads SYGVKD. The V gene end was trimmed by 7 bases and the J gene end by 2 bases; junction bases not matched to a gene: 16. The CDR3 consists of 17 residues. CDR3 region: CAITIQDRSLSNYGYTF. The CDR3 DNA follows: TGTGCCATCACCATCCAGGACAGGTCCCTCTCCAACTATGGCTACACCTTC.

The chain links TRBV29-1 to TRBJ1-1; 11 bases are shared with TRBD1. The germline V gene encodes CDR1 SQVTM and CDR2 ANQGSEA. CDR3 length: 15 residues. Unmatched junction bases numbered 10, after V lost 4 bases and J lost 6 bases. DNA of the CDR3: TGCAGCGTTGTAGGGACAGGGGGGAGGGCCGCTGAAGCTTTCTTT. Encoded protein: CSVVGTGGRAAEAFF.

This chain joins TRBV7-9 and TRBJ2-5; D is undetermined. Gene TRBJ2-7 matches the end of the DNA better, so the J call may be wrong. Germline V gene data show CDR1 as SEHNR and CDR2 as FQNEAQ (reference sequence). The CDR3 has 14 residues. The CDR3 bases are TGTGCCAGCACCGCGTTGGCTGGATCCCACGAGCAGTACTTC. It codes for CASTALAGSHEQYF.

Points on this clonotype: A much larger clone sits a single nucleotide away, making a read error possible. The V gene is TRBV29-1, the J gene TRBJ2-3, with D maybe TRBD2 (9 bases). The CDR3 has 20 amino acids. Looked up from germline, CDR1 is SQVTM and CDR2 is ANQGSEA. The CDR3 coding sequence is TGCGGCGTTGAAGGGGGGCCGGGACAGGTCCCCATAGCGGGAGATGATACGCAGTATTTT. Translating gives CGVEGGPGQVPIAGDDTQYF.

Only a few counts were recorded for this clonotype. The chain joins TRBV12-5 to TRBJ2-2; D may be TRBD1 (5 bases). V lost 5 bases and J lost 0, with 16 bases in between. CDR3 length equals 17 residues. The V gene's germline CDR1 is LGHNT and CDR2 FRNRAP. The CDR3 DNA sequence: TGTGCTAGTGGTCCCCCTCGAAGGGGTGCGAACACCGGGGAGCTGTTTTTT. Translated: CASGPPRRGANTGELFF.

This clonotype was observed at least ten times. The V call is TRBV5-1, the J call TRBJ2-3; the D is unclear. The CDR3 is made up of 14 amino acids. Germline V gene sequence: CDR1 SGHRS, CDR2 YFSETQ. V was clipped by 0 bases and J by 1 base, with 6 bases between them. This CDR3 is CASSLGTRTDTQYF. The CDR3 bases are TGCGCCAGCAGCTTGGGTACCCGCACAGATACGCAGTATTTT.

This clonotype turned up a few times. The chain carries TRBV5-5 and TRBJ2-4; D remains ambiguous. The CDR3 has 13 amino acids. Germline-derived CDR1 and CDR2 are SGHKS and YYEKEE (reference sequence). V shed 0 bases and J shed 9 bases, with 10 bases lying between them. As DNA, the CDR3 is TGTGCCAGCAGCTTGGTGGCCCTGGGCATTCAGTACTTC. Protein product: CASSLVALGIQYF.

The table lists this clonotype with a count of one. The chain couples TRBV4-2 to TRBJ2-3; 15 nucleotides match TRBD2. V lost 4 bases, J lost 1 base, and 3 bases stayed unmatched. Germline V lookup: CDR1 LGHNA, CDR2 YNFKEQ. The CDR3 consists of 17 residues. The CDR3 DNA reads as TGTGCCAGCAGCCCCGGGACTAGCGGGGGGTGCACAGATACGCAGTATTTT. Its protein product is CASSPGTSGGCTDTQYF.

This clonotype was detected only a few times. The chain links TRBV28 to TRBJ1-2; TRBD1 is a possible D gene (5 bases). The CDR3 sequence is 16 residues long. Per germline, CDR1 MDHEN and CDR2 SYDVKM. Trimming took 6 bases from V and 4 from J, leaving 21 bases between them. The DNA for the CDR3 is TGTGCCAGCAGACGCCGATCAGGGCTTAGAGGCTATGGCTACACCTTC. Encoded protein: CASRRRSGLRGYGYTF.

The chain carries TRBV6-4 and TRBJ2-1; 8 bases are shared with TRBD2. V was pared by 3 bases and J by 8 bases, with 12 bases of the junction left unmatched. Germline CDR1 is MRHNA and CDR2 is SNTAGT. This CDR3 has 16 residues. The CDR3 bases are TGTGCCAGCAGTGAGGTACCGGGACTAGTTTACCATGAGCAGTTCTTC. Amino acids: CASSEVPGLVYHEQFF.

CDR3 loop: CASSLGDSEDTQYF. The CDR3 DNA reads TGCGCCAGCAGCTTGGGGGACAGCGAAGATACGCAGTATTTT. The chain joins TRBV5-1 to TRBJ2-3; TRBD1 matches 7 bases. The CDR3 totals 14 residues. Germline values: CDR1 SGHRS, CDR2 YFSETQ. J lost 5 bases, V lost 0 bases, and 3 bases had no gene match.

This chain connects TRBV28 to TRBJ2-7, with D perhaps matching TRBD2 (5 bases). Trimming left V 2 bases short and J 1 base short, with 12 bases between. Germline V CDR1 and CDR2: MDHEN, SYDVKM. The CDR3 extends over 15 amino acids. The CDR3 coding sequence is TGTGCCAGCAGTTTAGGACTTCACCCTTCCTACGAGCAGTACTTC. This codes for CASSLGLHPSYEQYF.

As for this clonotype: One junction end disagrees with the germline gene, perhaps due to a read error. The chain links TRBV9 to TRBJ2-1; D assignment may be TRBD1 or TRBD2 (5 bases each). The CDR3 sequence is 15 residues long. CDR1 and CDR2 (germline): SGDLS, YYNGEE. CDR3 DNA sequence: TGTGCCAGTAGCGTCAGCCAGGGATACGTGCATGAGCAGTTCTTC. Translation gives CASSVSQGYVHEQFF. The full variable domain, completed using reference TRBV9 and TRBJ2-1, is DSGVTQTPKHLITATGQRVTLRCSPRSGDLSVYWYQQSLDQGLQFLIQYYNGEERAKGNILERFSAQQFPDLHSELNLSSLELGDSALYFCASSVSQGYVHEQFFGPGTRLTVL.

This clonotype was seen a few times. J is TRBJ2-1 and V is TRBV15; D is possibly TRBD1 (6 bases). The V and J ends lost 6 bases and 7 bases respectively, with 13 bases between them. CDR1 and CDR2 from the germline V gene are LNHNV and YYDKDF (reference sequence). This CDR3 contains 13 residues. For the CDR3, the DNA is TGTGCCACCAGTAAAACAGGGATGAATGAGCAGTTCTTC. It encodes CATSKTGMNEQFF.

Notes on this clonotype: The CDR3 end shows no conserved phenylalanine or tryptophan, and so a read error is likely. J is TRBJ2-5 and V is TRBV29-1; tentatively, D is TRBD1 or TRBD2 (6 bases each). Germline CDR1 is SQVTM and CDR2 is ANQGSEA. This CDR3 contains 12 residues. The CDR3 DNA reads TGCAGCATACACGGGGGCCAAGAGGCCCAGTACGTC. Protein: CSIHGGQEAQYV.

The V gene is TRBV7-2, the J gene TRBJ2-1; 11 positions agree with TRBD2. The CDR3 is 19 residues long. The junction had 8 bases not matched to a gene; V was cut back by 1 base and J by 0 bases. From germline, CDR1 is SGHTA and CDR2 FQGNSA. The DNA of the CDR3 is TGTGCCAGCAGCTTAGACTGGCTAGCGGGAGGTAGCTCCTACAATGAGCAGTTCTTC. Translation gives CASSLDWLAGGSSYNEQFF.

This clonotype was detected only a few times. This rearrangement joins TRBV21-1 to TRBJ2-3; the table's D call, TRBD2, was not checked against the DNA. TRBV21-1 is a pseudogene. The CDR3 covers 19 residues. CDR3 nucleotides: TGTGCCAGCAGCAAAGAGCCCCCGTCTAATCCGCGCTTCACAGATACGCAGTATTTT. Encoded protein: CASSKEPPSNPRFTDTQYF.

In its sample, this clonotype was seen many times. DNA of the CDR3: TGCAGCGTTGTCGGACTTATAGCGGGAGAAGGAGCAGGCGAGACCCAGTACTTC. Amino acid sequence: CSVVGLIAGEGAGETQYF. The chain uses TRBV29-1 and TRBJ2-5; TRBD2 matches at 9 bases. CDR3 size: 18 residues. V dropped 4 bases and J dropped 5; count of bases not matched to a gene: 20. Germline V lookup: CDR1 SQVTM, CDR2 ANQGSEA. The full variable domain, with the rest looked up from reference TRBV29-1 and TRBJ2-5, is SAVISQKPSRDICQRGTSLTIQCQVDSQVTMMFWYRQQPGQSLTLIATANQGSEATYESGFVIDKFPISRPNLTFSTLTVSNMSPEDSSIYLCSVVGLIAGEGAGETQYFGPGTRLLVL.

The gene calls are TRBV5-1 and TRBJ1-1; D is ambiguous. Germline V gene data show CDR1 as SGHRS and CDR2 as YFSETQ. The CDR3 sequence is 15 residues long. The germline V and J ends were trimmed by 4 bases and 3 bases, with 16 bases remaining between them. CDR3: CASSEEWTAYTEAFF. CDR3 in DNA: TGCGCCAGCAGCGAAGAATGGACGGCTTACACTGAAGCTTTCTTT.

Points on this clonotype: This may stem from a read error, because a much larger clone lies one nucleotide away. The genes are TRBV29-1 and TRBJ1-4, with unresolved D. This CDR3 is built from 12 residues. Germline values: CDR1 SQVTM, CDR2 ANQGSEA. Trimming took off 5 bases at V and 3 bases at J, with 7 bases between the two ends. The CDR3 DNA sequence: TGCAGCGTTAAGGGTTCTAATGAAAAACTGTTTTTT. It translates to CSVKGSNEKLFF. Full variable domain (remainder filled in from reference TRBV29-1 and TRBJ1-4): SAVISQKPSRDICQRGTSLTIQCQVDSQVTMMFWYRQQPGQSLTLIATANQGSEATYESGFVIDKFPISRPNLTFSTLTVSNMSPEDSSIYLCSVKGSNEKLFFGSGTQLSVL.

This chain connects TRBV12-3 or TRBV12-4 to TRBJ1-1, with TRBD1 matching over 7 bases. The CDR3 sequence is 14 residues long. V lost 4 bases, J lost 5 bases, and 7 bases stayed unmatched. The CDR3 coding sequence is TGTGCCAGCAGTTGGAGACAGGGAAAAACTGAAGCTTTCTTT. Translated: CASSWRQGKTEAFF.

The chain recombines TRBV2 with TRBJ1-5, with TRBD1 as a possible D gene (5 bases). CDR3 length equals 18 residues. CDR1 is SNHLY and CDR2 is FYNNEI in the germline V gene. V shed 3 bases and J shed 0 bases, with 18 bases lying between them. CDR3 sequence (DNA): TGTGCCAGCAGTGATGGGGCAGGGATGGGGAGTAGCAATCAGCCCCAGCATTTT. Its translation: CASSDGAGMGSSNQPQHF.

A few counts support this clonotype. The chain couples TRBV10-3 to TRBJ2-6; TRBD1 is a possible D gene (5 bases). The germline gives CDR1 ENHRY, CDR2 SYGVKD. Trimming shortened V by 3 bases and J by 1 base, and 7 bases separated the two germline ends. The CDR3 has 15 amino acids. The DNA for the CDR3 is TGTGCCATCAGTGATAGGGGATCTGGGGCCAACGTCCTGACTTTC. This gives the protein CAISDRGSGANVLTF.

This clonotype was seen a few times. V usage is TRBV20-1 and J usage is TRBJ1-2; D possibly corresponds to TRBD1 (5 bases). V was pared by 1 base and J by 5 bases, with 17 bases between. CDR1 is DFQATT, CDR2 SNEGSKA, per germline (reference sequence). The CDR3 runs 15 residues. The CDR3 nucleotides read TGCAGTGCTAGAGGCCTTCGCGGGACCACTTATGGCTACACCTTC. Its protein is CSARGLRGTTYGYTF.

In regard to this clonotype: An end of the junction does not agree with germline; a read error may underlie this. The CDR3 here is CAGSPDRNYGYTF. In DNA, the CDR3 is TGTGCCGGCAGCCCAGACAGGAACTACGGCTACACCTTC. This rearrangement joins TRBV7-3 to TRBJ1-2, with D perhaps matching TRBD1 (6 bases). Germline V gene lookup returns CDR1 SGHTA and CDR2 FQGTGA. CDR3 size: 13 residues.

This clonotype was counted only a few times. The chain joins TRBV9 to TRBJ2-6; the match to TRBD1 covers 7 bases. Looked up from germline, CDR1 is SGDLS and CDR2 is YYNGEE. Germline trimming cut 4 bases from V and 4 bases from J; bases unmatched to any gene: 8. This CDR3 has 16 amino acids. Written as DNA, the CDR3 is TGTGCCAGCAGCTTCCGACAGGGATCCGGGGCCAACGTCCTGACTTTC. Translating gives CASSFRQGSGANVLTF. Full variable domain (remainder filled in from reference TRBV9 and TRBJ2-6): DSGVTQTPKHLITATGQRVTLRCSPRSGDLSVYWYQQSLDQGLQFLIQYYNGEERAKGNILERFSAQQFPDLHSELNLSSLELGDSALYFCASSFRQGSGANVLTFGAGSRLTVL.